The 23 T cell receptor beta chains in this list originate from one sample, sequenced in a study of blood T cells in healthy people across ages. Next came a second PCR, run for about 6 to 12 cycles, which used a sample-barcoded 5' primer along with a J-beta primer mix. TCRdb passed the 5' RACE reads through MiXCR, listing each CDR3 protein once. Seen here are about 730,000 distinct CDR3 sequences, roughly 44% observed once, and the top ten hold 20% to 25%. The sample was blood. Receptor source: an older woman in good health.

The chain links TRBV6-2 or TRBV6-3 to TRBJ2-4, with 8 bases aligning to TRBD2. The J call may not be correct, given that the DNA end is closer to TRBJ2-7. This CDR3 is built from 14 residues. Germline assignment: CDR1 MNHEY and CDR2 SVGEGT. CDR3 sequence (DNA): TGTGCCAGCAGAGAGCGGGAGTGGGTCTACGAGCAGTACTTC. Translation gives CASREREWVYEQYF.

The sample holds many counts of this clonotype. The chain combines TRBV29-1 with TRBJ2-7, with D possibly TRBD2 on 5 matching bases. CDR3 length: 15 amino acids. Germline CDR1 is SQVTM and CDR2 is ANQGSEA. The germline V and J ends were trimmed by 4 bases and 5 bases, with 21 bases remaining between them. CDR3: CSVAPERLLGHEQYF. CDR3 DNA sequence: TGCAGCGTTGCTCCTGAGCGTCTACTAGGTCACGAGCAGTACTTC.

This sequence joins TRBV5-1 and TRBJ1-2; 9 positions match TRBD1. CDR3 length: 15 amino acids. CDR1 and CDR2 from the germline V gene are SGHRS and YFSETQ. V lost 4 bases to trimming and J lost 3 bases; unmatched junction nucleotides: 7. CDR3 protein: CASSASTGGDYGYTF. CDR3 nucleotide sequence: TGCGCCAGCAGCGCATCCACAGGGGGCGACTATGGCTACACCTTC. The full variable domain, in which reference TRBV5-1 and TRBJ1-2 provide the parts outside the CDR3, is KAGVTQTPRYLIKTRGQQVTLSCSPISGHRSVSWYQQTPGQGLQFLFEYFSETQRNKGNFPGRFSGRQFSNSRSEMNVSTLELGDSALYLCASSASTGGDYGYTFGSGTRLTVV.

This clonotype was picked up a small number of times. CDR3 DNA sequence: TGTGCCAGCAGAAGTGACATGAACACCGGGGAGCTGTTTTTT. Translating it yields CASRSDMNTGELFF. The rearrangement uses TRBV7-8 and TRBJ2-2; D unclear. The CDR3 loop spans 14 amino acids. Germline V gene sequence: CDR1 SGHVS, CDR2 FQNEAQ. The V end lost 6 bases, the J end lost 1 base, and 9 bases lay between the germline ends.

The rearrangement links TRBV24-1 to TRBJ2-1; D uncertain. The germline V and J ends were trimmed by 7 bases and 0 bases, with 6 bases remaining between them. The CDR3 spans 13 residues. Germline assignment: CDR1 KGHDR and CDR2 SFDVKD. The CDR3 loop reads CATSRTSYNEQFF. The CDR3 DNA is TGTGCCACCAGCCGCACCTCCTACAATGAGCAGTTCTTC.

The genes are TRBV10-3 and TRBJ1-1; D is perhaps TRBD1 (6 bases). The CDR3 has 14 amino acids. Germline CDR1 is ENHRY and CDR2 is SYGVKD. V was cut by 0 bases and J by 3 bases, with 8 bases left in between. The CDR3 loop reads CAISESQGYTEAFF. The CDR3 nucleotides are TGTGCCATCAGTGAGTCACAGGGTTACACTGAAGCTTTCTTT.

The sample holds a few counts of this clonotype. CDR3 DNA: TGTGCCAGCAGCCAAGGTCAGAAGGGACTAGCGGGAGGGGATACGCAGTATTTT. It translates to CASSQGQKGLAGGDTQYF. The chain carries TRBV4-2 and TRBJ2-3; TRBD2 matches 16 bases. The germline V gene encodes CDR1 LGHNA and CDR2 YNFKEQ. This CDR3 has 18 amino acids. Trimming cost V 1 base and J 6 bases; bases outside gene matches: 7.

The chain carries TRBV6-2 or TRBV6-3 and TRBJ2-7; D is uncertain. The CDR3 covers 11 residues. Between the trimmed V and J ends, which lost 7 bases and 6 bases, there was a span of 10 bases. In germline, CDR1 is MNHEY, CDR2 SVGEGT. In DNA form, the CDR3 reads TGTGCCAGCACGGTGGGATCCGAGCAGTACTTC. Residues: CASTVGSEQYF.

This clonotype was detected only once. The genes are TRBV29-1 and TRBJ2-5; a possible D gene is TRBD1 (5 bases). Germline V CDR1 and CDR2: SQVTM, ANQGSEA. This CDR3 is 13 amino acids long. Trimming removed 5 bases at V and 11 bases at J, with 21 bases between. This chain's CDR3 is CSVQQDVNNEQYF. CDR3 bases: TGCAGCGTTCAACAGGACGTGAACAATGAGCAGTACTTC.

V and J are TRBV6-6 and TRBJ2-1, with 8 bases aligning to TRBD2. J was trimmed by 3 bases and V by 2 bases; bases with no gene match: 6. Germline CDR1 is MNHNY and CDR2 is SVGAGI (reference sequence). This CDR3 has 16 residues. The CDR3 sequence is CASSYGSGTYYNEQFF. For the CDR3, the DNA is TGTGCCAGCAGTTACGGTAGCGGGACGTACTACAATGAGCAGTTCTTC.

In this sample, this clonotype turned up a few times. J is TRBJ2-3 and V is TRBV5-6; 14 positions match TRBD2. The CDR3 extends over 17 amino acids. V shed 1 base and J 7 bases; nucleotides not matched to a gene: 8. CDR1 and CDR2 (germline): SGHDT, YYEEEE. CDR3 protein: CASSLYGTSGRRNTQYF. The CDR3 DNA is TGTGCCAGCAGCTTGTACGGGACTAGCGGGAGACGGAATACGCAGTATTTT.

Concerning this clonotype itself: One base away lies a much larger clone, so this may be a sequencing read error. The chain uses TRBV4-1 and TRBJ2-1, with D uncertain. Per the germline V gene, CDR1 is MGHRA and CDR2 is YSYEKL. The CDR3 contains 17 residues. CDR3 DNA: TGCGCCTGCAGCCAAGTGGACCTCGGATTCGCATACAATGAGCAGTTCTTC. Its protein is CACSQVDLGFAYNEQFF.

The chain is built from TRBV25-1 and TRBJ2-1, with D possibly matching TRBD2 (5 bases). The DNA end is more similar to TRBJ2-7, so the J call may be wrong. Germline V gene lookup returns CDR1 MGHDK and CDR2 SYGVNS. The CDR3 sequence is 16 residues long. The CDR3: CASSEGSGTSYNEQYF. The DNA of the CDR3 is TGTGCCAGCAGTGAAGGGAGCGGTACTTCCTACAATGAGCAGTACTTC.

The genes are TRBV7-9 and TRBJ1-2; D is unresolved. Trimming shortened V by 1 base and J by 8 bases, and 8 bases separated the two germline ends. In germline, CDR1 is SEHNR, CDR2 FQNEAQ (reference sequence). The CDR3 loop spans 12 amino acids. The CDR3 region has the DNA TGTGCCAGCAGCTTAGAGGCAGGCGGCTACACCTTC. Its translation: CASSLEAGGYTF.

In its sample, this clonotype was seen once. The chain couples TRBV5-5 to TRBJ2-7; 10 bases match TRBD2. CDR1 SGHKS and CDR2 YYEKEE come from the germline V gene (reference sequence). The CDR3 is 19 amino acids. Trimming took 4 bases from V and 3 from J; bases not matched to a gene: 19. For the CDR3, the DNA is TGTGCCAGCAGCCCAAGGAGGGTAGCGGGAGGTTTGGGGGGCTACGAGCAGTACTTC. Its translation: CASSPRRVAGGLGGYEQYF.

V is TRBV6-2 or TRBV6-3 and J is TRBJ2-7; 12 nucleotides align to TRBD2. In germline, CDR1 is MNHEY, CDR2 SVGEGT. Trimming cost V 0 bases and J 6 bases; bases outside gene matches: 15. The CDR3 has 19 residues. The CDR3 DNA is TGTGCCAGCAGTTACTCGGTCCCCGCTAGCGGGGGGGCCGGGCTCGAGCAGTACTTC. Its protein product is CASSYSVPASGGAGLEQYF.

The chain recombines TRBV3-1 with TRBJ2-7, with D maybe TRBD1 (6 bases). CDR1 LGHDT and CDR2 YNNKEL come from the germline V gene (reference sequence). CDR3 length equals 14 residues. The germline V and J ends were trimmed by 2 bases and 5 bases, with 13 bases remaining between them. CDR3 coding DNA: TGTGCCAGCAGCCAACCAGGGGATGTAGACGAGCAGTACTTC. Translating gives CASSQPGDVDEQYF.

This clonotype was seen only a few times. The rearrangement joins TRBV4-2 to TRBJ2-7, with 9 bases identical to TRBD1. The CDR3 has 15 residues. Germline V gives CDR1 LGHNA, CDR2 YNFKEQ. The J segment lost 6 bases and the V segment lost 2 bases, leaving 8 bases of the junction unmatched. The CDR3 loop reads CASSQPTGGSGEQYF. CDR3 nucleotide sequence: TGTGCCAGCAGCCAACCGACAGGGGGATCTGGCGAGCAGTACTTC.

This clonotype was counted a few times. The chain links TRBV3-1 to TRBJ2-3; possible D gene TRBD2, 5 bases. CDR1 is LGHDT and CDR2 is YNNKEL in the germline V gene (reference sequence). Trimming removed 10 bases from V and 2 bases from J, with 19 bases in between. There are 15 residues in the CDR3. Here the CDR3 reads CATENRERATDTQYF. CDR3 DNA: TGTGCCACCGAGAACCGGGAAAGGGCCACAGATACGCAGTATTTT.

This rearrangement joins TRBV24-1 to TRBJ2-1; D ambiguous. From germline, CDR1 is KGHDR and CDR2 SFDVKD. The CDR3 is 11 amino acids. The V gene lost 6 bases and the J gene lost 4 bases, with 3 bases spanning the gap. In DNA, the CDR3 is TGTGCCACCAGTATTTACAATGAGCAGTTCTTC. Its protein is CATSIYNEQFF.

The chain recombines TRBV7-2 with TRBJ1-1; D unclear. Trimming shortened V by 5 bases and J by 5 bases, and 18 bases separated the two germline ends. The CDR3 sequence is 15 residues long. Germline CDR1 is SGHTA and CDR2 is FQGNSA. The CDR3 coding sequence is TGTGCCAGCAGCCCATTTGAAGTAGGCGGTACTGAAGCTTTCTTT. The encoded protein is CASSPFEVGGTEAFF. Filled out from reference TRBV7-2 and TRBJ1-1, the complete variable domain reads GAGVSQSPSNKVTEKGKDVELRCDPISGHTALYWYRQSLGQGLEFLIYFQGNSAPDKSGLPSDRFSAERTGGSVSTLTIQRTQQEDSAVYLCASSPFEVGGTEAFFGQGTRLTVV.

V and J are TRBV14 and TRBJ2-7; 9 positions match TRBD1. V lost 1 base and J lost 2; bases outside the gene matches: 9. The V gene's germline CDR1 is SGHDN and CDR2 FVKESK. The CDR3 is 17 amino acids. CDR3 amino acids: CASSQGDLDRGTYEQYF. The CDR3 bases are TGTGCCAGCAGCCAAGGGGATTTGGACAGGGGCACCTACGAGCAGTACTTC.

This chain uses TRBV7-9 with TRBJ1-2; D is unclear. The CDR3 extends over 13 amino acids. Trimming took off 4 bases at V and 5 bases at J, with 11 bases between the two ends. From germline, CDR1 is SEHNR and CDR2 FQNEAQ (reference sequence). CDR3 nucleotides: TGTGCCAGCAGCTCGCGGACGGAATATGGCTACACCTTC. Protein product: CASSSRTEYGYTF.